A selection of T cell receptor beta chains follows, all from one sample in a study of shared clonotypes between healthy human individuals. The data were produced by immunoSEQ multiplex PCR, yet TCRdb's version contains in-frame clones alone and is incomplete. Among a few million clones listed, approximately 92% were seen once. The material sequenced was naive CD4+ T cells sorted from blood. These receptors came from a man in his late teens or twenties in good health. CDR3s include the opening cysteine and the closing phenylalanine or tryptophan. Part of the rows lack a size; the others show once, few, many or a class for expanded clones.

.	14	TRBJ2-7	TRBV19	CASSIWDGSYEQYF
.	16	TRBJ2-5	TRBV27	CASSLLGSGTQETQYF
few	14	TRBJ1-5	TRBV30	CAWSGEPSNQPQHF
.	14	TRBJ2-2	TRBV6-1	CASPSRANTGELFF
.	15	TRBJ1-1	TRBV18	CASSPQDGWHTEAFF
few	14	TRBJ1-1	TRBV18	CASSGGTSNTEAFF
.	13	TRBJ1-2	TRBV29-1	CSVERGGNYGYTF
.	12	TRBJ1-2	TRBV6-1	CASSEVNYGYTF
.	14	TRBJ2-1	TRBV11-3	CASSVQGQDNEQFF
.	15	TRBJ2-7	TRBV5-1	CASSHTSGGSYEQYF
.	16	TRBJ2-1	TRBV7-2	CASSLAGTEHYNEQFF
.	16	TRBJ2-5	TRBV28	CASSQPRDTGRETQYF
.	14	TRBJ2-1	TRBV19	CASRGGDLYNEQFF
.	14	TRBJ1-2	TRBV28	CASSSHQANYGYTF
.	16	TRBJ1-5	TRBV27	CASSSSGDRSRQPQHF
.	15	TRBJ2-7	TRBV28	CASSLASGAPYEQYF
.	15	TRBJ1-6	TRBV18	CASSPPGQGSSPLHF
once	14	TRBJ1-3	TRBV5-4	CASTLDRGPNTIYF
once	15	TRBJ2-7	TRBV5-8	CASSATGQGSYEQYF
.	13	TRBJ2-2	TRBV6-4	CASSGENTGELFF
once	17	TRBJ2-3	TRBV7-2	CASSLGGREGRTDTQYF
.	13	TRBJ2-7	TRBV6-6	CASSYSSRGEQYF
few	15	TRBJ2-1	TRBV30	CACPSASGGPIEQFF
once	12	TRBJ1-2	TRBV5-1	CASSRGDYGYTF
once	11	TRBJ2-7	TRBV2	CASSEGPSTHF
.	16	TRBJ1-1	TRBV9	CASSPQITGVNTEAFF
.	15	TRBJ2-1	TRBV7-2	CASSLGQVRYNEQFF
.	12	TRBJ1-1	TRBV30	CAWSSVSLEAFF
.	17	TRBJ2-2	TRBV5-4	CASSLAGLAGNTGELFF
.	17	TRBJ2-2	TRBV5-1	CASSLGTSGRGTGELFF
.	19	TRBJ2-1	TRBV7-2	CASSSPRTGAEYSYNEQFF
.	16	TRBJ2-4	TRBV5-4	CASSFQLGGQLNIQYF
.	14	TRBJ1-5	TRBV6-5	CASSREAGNQPQHF
.	15	.	TRBV30	CAWTSKGTSAYEQYF
.	13	TRBJ1-3	TRBV6-5	CASRARGFDTIYF